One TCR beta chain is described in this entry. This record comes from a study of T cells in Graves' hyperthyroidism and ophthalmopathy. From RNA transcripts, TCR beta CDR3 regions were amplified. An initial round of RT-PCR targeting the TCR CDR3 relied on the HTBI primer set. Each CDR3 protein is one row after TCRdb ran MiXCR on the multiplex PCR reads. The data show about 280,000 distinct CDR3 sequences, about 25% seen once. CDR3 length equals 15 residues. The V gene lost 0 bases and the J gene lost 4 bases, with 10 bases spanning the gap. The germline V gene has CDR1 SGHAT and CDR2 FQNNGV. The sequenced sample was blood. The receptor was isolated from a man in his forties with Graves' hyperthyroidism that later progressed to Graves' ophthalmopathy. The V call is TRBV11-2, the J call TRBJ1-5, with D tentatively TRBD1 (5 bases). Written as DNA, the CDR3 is TGTGCCAGCAGCTTAGAGTCGGGGGGGAATCAGCCCCAGCATTTT. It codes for CASSLESGGNQPQHF.